These T cell receptor beta chains were read from a single sample in a study of T cells after yellow fever vaccination. TCRdb called the 5' RACE reads again in MiXCR, with one record for every CDR3 protein. Here the sample spans hundreds of thousands of distinct CDR3 sequences, around 13% being singletons. The sample consisted of CD4+ T cells sorted from PBMCs, taken 15 days after the yellow fever booster vaccination. These receptors originate from a man aged 18 to 29 who received the YFV17D yellow fever vaccine. Both conserved end residues are part of each CDR3. The D gene is left open where the match is weak. A row's size may be missing; if present it is once, few, many or a size class.

j_call clone_size v_call cdr3_length d_call cdr3_aa cdr3_nt
TRBJ1-5 few TRBV20-1 14 . CSAANPGMDQPQHF TGCAGTGCCGCTAACCCAGGGATGGACCAGCCCCAGCATTTT
TRBJ1-4 . TRBV5-5 14 . CASSLGAGYEKLFF TGTGCCAGCAGCCTCGGGGCGGGGTACGAAAAACTGTTTTTT
TRBJ2-3 many TRBV5-1 12 . CASSLEGDTQYF TGCGCCAGCAGCTTGGAAGGAGATACGCAGTATTTT
TRBJ1-5 . TRBV20-1 13 . CSAMTDSNQPQHF TGCAGTGCGATGACAGACTCCAATCAGCCCCAGCATTTT
TRBJ2-3 . TRBV4-2 16 . CASSQDRVGNTDTQYF TGTGCCAGCAGCCAAGATCGGGTGGGTAACACAGATACGCAGTATTTT
TRBJ1-1 few TRBV6-5 16 . CASSYSGVGIRSEAFF TGTGCCAGCAGTTACTCGGGTGTCGGGATAAGGTCGGAAGCTTTCTTT
TRBJ2-2 . TRBV10-3 11 . CATGPAGELFF TGTGCCACCGGGCCCGCGGGGGAGCTGTTTTTT
TRBJ1-2 . TRBV6-1 14 . CASTPNRSKDGYTF TGTGCCAGCACCCCCAATCGGTCTAAGGATGGCTACACCTTC
TRBJ2-3 few TRBV20-1 13 . CSARALLTDTQYF TGCAGTGCCAGGGCCCTCCTGACAGATACGCAGTATTTT
TRBJ2-1 . TRBV29-1 17 TRBD2 CSVEGRFGGSSYNEQFF TGCAGCGTTGAAGGCCGGTTCGGGGGGAGCTCCTACAATGAGCAGTTCTTC
TRBJ2-7 few TRBV5-1 16 . CASSLFPHSDSYEQYF TGCGCCAGCAGCTTATTCCCCCACAGCGACTCCTACGAGCAGTACTTC
TRBJ1-5 few TRBV18 15 TRBD1 CASSSTGDSNQPQHF TGTGCCAGCTCATCGACAGGGGACAGCAATCAGCCCCAGCATTTT
TRBJ1-1 few TRBV2 14 TRBD1 CASSSRGRGTEAFF TGTGCCAGCAGCTCCAGGGGGCGCGGGACTGAAGCTTTCTTT
TRBJ2-3 once TRBV7-2 15 . CASSPRRPSTDTQYF TGTGCCAGCAGCCCTCGGCGCCCTAGCACAGATACGCAGTATTTT
TRBJ2-6 . TRBV14 17 . CASSTDTEGVGANVLTF TGTGCCAGCAGCACCGACACGGAGGGGGTTGGGGCCAACGTCCTGACTTTC
TRBJ2-1 few TRBV4-3 14 . CASSQSLGSNEQFF TGCGCCAGCAGCCAGAGTTTGGGGAGCAATGAGCAGTTCTTC
TRBJ2-2 few TRBV5-1 15 . CASSRSWEDTGELFF TGCGCCAGCAGCCGCTCATGGGAGGACACCGGGGAGCTGTTTTTT
TRBJ2-1 few TRBV4-3 11 . CASSHGAGQVF TGCGCCAGCAGCCATGGGGCAGGGCAGGTCTTC
TRBJ2-5 . TRBV4-2 18 TRBD2 CASSQEEGLAGARETQYF TGTGCCAGCAGCCAAGAAGAAGGGCTAGCGGGGGCCCGAGAGACCCAGTACTTC
TRBJ1-4 few TRBV5-1 15 . CASSPRAATNEKLFF TGCGCCAGCAGCCCCCGGGCCGCAACTAATGAAAAACTGTTTTTT
TRBJ1-2 . TRBV11-2 11 . CASSLLAAYTF TGTGCCAGCAGCTTACTGGCGGCCTACACCTTC
TRBJ2-5 many TRBV7-3 14 TRBD1 CASSRDRGEETQYF TGTGCCAGCAGCCGGGACAGGGGCGAAGAGACCCAGTACTTC
TRBJ2-7 many TRBV5-1 16 TRBD1 CASSASPGTGTYEQYF TGCGCCAGCAGCGCCTCCCCCGGGACAGGGACCTACGAGCAGTACTTC
TRBJ2-7 . TRBV6-2/TRBV6-3 14 TRBD2 CASSYGGGGYEQYF TGTGCCAGCAGTTACGGCGGGGGAGGCTACGAGCAGTACTTC
TRBJ2-1 few TRBV5-6 16 . CASSTGAARSYNEQFF TGTGCCAGCAGCACTGGGGCTGCCCGCTCCTACAATGAGCAGTTCTTC
TRBJ2-1 . TRBV4-3 13 . CASSPQPYNEQFF TGCGCCAGCAGCCCACAGCCGTACAATGAGCAGTTCTTC
TRBJ1-2 few TRBV3-1 14 . CASSQDTGRGGYTF TGTGCCAGCAGCCAAGACACAGGGAGAGGTGGCTACACCTTC